This TCR beta chain stems from a study of cytomegalovirus exposure and HLA in healthy donors. V trimming: 5 bases; J trimming: 6 bases; junction bases outside the gene matches: 12. The CDR3 is 16 residues long. The V gene's germline CDR1 is SGHDN and CDR2 FVKESK. Measured with immunoSEQ multiplex PCR; TCRdb has only the in-frame clones, and not every one. The sample holds tens of thousands of clones, around 90% seen once. This rearrangement joins TRBV14 to TRBJ2-2, with 7 bases lining up with TRBD2. The TCR comes from a woman aged 30 to 39 in good health and CMV-seronegative. Specimen: PBMCs. The CDR3 sequence: CASSSPWGRAPGELFF. Here the CDR3 DNA reads TGTGCCAGCAGCTCCCCCTGGGGGAGGGCCCCCGGGGAGCTGTTTTTT.